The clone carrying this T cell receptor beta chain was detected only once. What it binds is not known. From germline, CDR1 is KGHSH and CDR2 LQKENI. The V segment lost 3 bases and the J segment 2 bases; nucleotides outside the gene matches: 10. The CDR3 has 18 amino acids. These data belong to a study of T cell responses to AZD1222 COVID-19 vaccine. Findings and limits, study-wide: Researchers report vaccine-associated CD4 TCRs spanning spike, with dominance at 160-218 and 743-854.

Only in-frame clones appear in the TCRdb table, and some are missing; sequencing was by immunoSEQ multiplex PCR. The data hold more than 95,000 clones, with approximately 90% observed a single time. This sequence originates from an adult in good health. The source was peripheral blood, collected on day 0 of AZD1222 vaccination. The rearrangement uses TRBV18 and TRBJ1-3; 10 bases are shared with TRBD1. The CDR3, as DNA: TGTGCCAGCTCACCGGGACAGGGGACTGATACAACTGGAAACACCATATATTTT. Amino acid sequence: CASSPGQGTDTTGNTIYF.